Below are 26 T cell receptor beta chains sequenced from a single sample in a study of response to subunit inactivated influenza vaccine. TCRdb reprocessed the RT-PCR reads via MiXCR and lists one record per CDR3 protein. The sample holds hundreds of thousands of distinct CDR3 sequences; about 15% are singletons and the top ten take around 6.5%. The sequencing here drew on PBMCs from blood, taken approximately 15 days before vaccination. All receptors derive from a man between 50 and 59 years old who received an inactivated influenza vaccine.

This clonotype was observed a handful of times. The chain joins TRBV11-3 to TRBJ2-3; D call uncertain. V was trimmed by 4 bases and J by 5 bases, leaving 13 bases between them. The CDR3 is made up of 14 amino acids. Germline lookup yields CDR1 SGHNT and CDR2 YENEEA. In DNA form, the CDR3 reads TGTGCCAGCAGCTCCACTTGGGCCCAAGATACGCAGTATTTT. Translation gives CASSSTWAQDTQYF.

This clonotype was counted between two and nine times. The V call is TRBV28, the J call TRBJ2-7; D assignment may be TRBD1 or TRBD2 (6 bases each). Germline V gene sequence: CDR1 MDHEN, CDR2 SYDVKM. The CDR3 length is 15 residues. Trimming cost V 2 bases and J 6 bases, with 17 bases left between them. As DNA, the CDR3 is TGTGCCAGCAGTTTAGGGGGGCAGGGGCCAGGCGAGCAGTACTTC. As protein: CASSLGGQGPGEQYF.

This clonotype was seen more than once but under ten times. The genes are TRBV15 and TRBJ2-3; D gene uncertain. This CDR3 has 14 amino acids. V lost 1 base and J lost 0, with 5 bases in between. Germline V CDR1 and CDR2: LNHNV, YYDKDF (reference sequence). The CDR3 DNA reads TGTGCCACCAGCAGAGCGCCAAGCACAGATACGCAGTATTTT. This encodes CATSRAPSTDTQYF.

This clonotype showed up just a few times. This rearrangement joins TRBV3-1 to TRBJ2-7, with D possibly TRBD2 on 5 matching bases. Germline CDR1 and CDR2: LGHDT and YNNKEL (reference sequence). The CDR3 is 14 residues long. V was pared by 2 bases and J by 3 bases, with 11 bases between. For the CDR3, the DNA is TGTGCCAGCAGCCAAACGAACGGGGACTACGAGCAGTACTTC. Translating it yields CASSQTNGDYEQYF.

This chain uses TRBV5-1 with TRBJ2-1; 9 bases agree with TRBD1. CDR3 length: 15 amino acids. The trim removed 5 bases at V and 8 bases at J, leaving 11 bases unmatched. CDR1 and CDR2 (germline): SGHRS, YFSETQ. The chain's CDR3 is CASRAVGQGSHEQFF. DNA for the CDR3: TGCGCCAGCAGGGCAGTGGGACAGGGATCTCATGAGCAGTTCTTC.

This clonotype was seen a single time. This chain uses TRBV15 with TRBJ2-7, with D unclear. Germline loops: CDR1 LNHNV, CDR2 YYDKDF (reference sequence). The CDR3 extends over 14 amino acids. The V and J ends lost 0 bases and 0 bases respectively, with 6 bases between them. The CDR3, as DNA: TGTGCCACCAGCAGAGAGGACGGCTCCTACGAGCAGTACTTC. It is translated as CATSREDGSYEQYF. Filled out from reference TRBV15 and TRBJ2-7, the complete variable domain reads DAMVIQNPRYQVTQFGKPVTLSCSQTLNHNVMYWYQQKSSQAPKLLFHYYDKDFNNEADTPDNFQSRRPNTSFCFLDIRSPGLGDTAMYLCATSREDGSYEQYFGPGTRLTVT.

The chain combines TRBV30 with TRBJ2-7; D is perhaps TRBD2 (7 bases). Germline-derived CDR1 and CDR2 are GTSNPN and SVGIG (reference sequence). Trimming took off 5 bases at V and 5 bases at J, with 13 bases between the two ends. CDR3 length: 12 amino acids. The CDR3 nucleotides read TGTGCCTGGGGAACAGGGAGGGACGAGCAGTACTTC. It translates to CAWGTGRDEQYF.

This clonotype appeared a few times. The CDR3 is CASSLQGTPYEQYF. The CDR3 region has the DNA TGTGCCAGCTCACTCCAGGGGACCCCCTACGAGCAGTACTTC. The V call is TRBV18, the J call TRBJ2-7; D might be TRBD1 (6 bases). The V gene lost 4 bases and the J gene lost 2 bases, with 12 bases spanning the gap. The CDR3 is 14 residues long. Germline lookup yields CDR1 KGHSH and CDR2 LQKENI. Full variable domain (missing parts from reference TRBV18 and TRBJ2-7): NAGVMQNPRHLVRRRGQEARLRCSPMKGHSHVYWYRQLPEEGLKFMVYLQKENIIDESGMPKERFSAEFPKEGPSILRIQQVVRGDSAAYFCASSLQGTPYEQYFGPGTRLTVT.

The chain employs TRBV14 and TRBJ2-1; weak D call: TRBD1 (7 bases). The V end was cut by 3 bases, the J end by 0 bases, with 12 bases between. Germline values: CDR1 SGHDN, CDR2 FVKESK. The CDR3 runs to 16 residues. The CDR3 sequence is CASSHQGGSSYNEQFF. As DNA, the CDR3 is TGTGCCAGCAGCCATCAGGGGGGATCCTCCTACAATGAGCAGTTCTTC.

This chain links TRBV3-1 with TRBJ2-2, with D possibly being TRBD1 (6 bases). Trimming stripped 4 bases from V and 5 bases from J, with 23 bases between. The CDR3 sequence is 18 residues long. Germline CDR1 and CDR2: LGHDT and YNNKEL (reference sequence). The CDR3 sequence: CASSPVGRQAASTGELFF. For the CDR3, the DNA is TGTGCCAGCAGCCCCGTTGGGCGACAGGCTGCGAGTACCGGGGAGCTGTTTTTT.

The rearrangement joins TRBV4-3 to TRBJ2-7; D is undetermined. The V gene's germline CDR1 is LGHNA and CDR2 YSLEER. The CDR3 runs 15 residues. V lost 0 bases, J lost 1 base, and 10 bases lay in between. The CDR3 coding sequence is TGCGCCAGCAGCCAAGACCCCTACCCGTCCTACGAGCAGTACTTC. The encoded protein is CASSQDPYPSYEQYF.

The V call is TRBV7-9, the J call TRBJ1-1; 7 nucleotides agree with TRBD1. CDR3 length: 13 amino acids. Unmatched junction bases numbered 8, after V lost 5 bases and J lost 8 bases. Looked up from germline, CDR1 is SEHNR and CDR2 is FQNEAQ (reference sequence). The CDR3, as DNA: TGTGCCAGCAGCGTAACAGGGGCGCAGGAAGCTTTCTTT. Translation: CASSVTGAQEAFF.

The chain is built from TRBV6-5 and TRBJ2-3; D is perhaps TRBD2 (5 bases). V was pared by 2 bases and J by 3 bases, with 12 bases between. CDR1 and CDR2 from the germline V gene are MNHEY and SVGAGI. The CDR3 is 15 amino acids. The DNA for the CDR3 is TGTGCCAGCAGTTACAGGCACCCGGGGACAGATACGCAGTATTTT. Its protein is CASSYRHPGTDTQYF.

This clonotype occurred a few times. V is TRBV4-3 and J is TRBJ2-1; 9 nucleotides line up with TRBD2. CDR3 length: 19 amino acids. Losses at the gene ends were 0 bases for V and 3 bases for J; bases not matched to a gene: 12. Germline loops: CDR1 LGHNA, CDR2 YSLEER. The CDR3 region has the DNA TGCGCCAGCAGCCAAGATTTTTCACCGGGACTAGCCTTCTACAATGAGCAGTTCTTC. Its translation: CASSQDFSPGLAFYNEQFF.

The CDR3 is CASSNTRHAIEQYF. The CDR3 DNA sequence: TGTGCCAGCAGCAACACAAGACATGCCATTGAGCAGTACTTC. V and J are TRBV5-5 and TRBJ2-7, with D unresolved. The CDR3 covers 14 residues. CDR1 and CDR2 (germline): SGHKS, YYEKEE (reference sequence). V lost 4 bases, J lost 7 bases, and 18 bases lay in between.

This clonotype was seen more than once but under ten times. This chain connects TRBV12-3 or TRBV12-4 to TRBJ2-1; 11 bases fit TRBD2. The V and J ends lost 6 bases and 2 bases, in that order; junction bases with no gene match: 9. CDR3 size: 17 residues. Written as DNA, the CDR3 is TGTGCCAGCAGCCCTCTTGTTAGCGGGGGGGCCTACAATGAGCAGTTCTTC. It codes for CASSPLVSGGAYNEQFF.

This clonotype was counted only a few times. This chain connects TRBV12-3 or TRBV12-4 to TRBJ2-7; 9 nucleotides align to TRBD2. There are 15 residues in the CDR3. With 5 bases clipped from V and 4 bases from J, the junction kept 9 bases outside the gene matches. CDR3 amino acids: CASSPLAGWFYEQYF. The CDR3 coding sequence is TGTGCCAGCAGTCCCCTAGCGGGATGGTTTTACGAGCAGTACTTC.

The chain uses TRBV3-1 and TRBJ2-7; no firm D call. This CDR3 has 13 amino acids. Germline lookup yields CDR1 LGHDT and CDR2 YNNKEL (reference sequence). Trimming removed 0 bases at V and 7 bases at J, with 10 bases between. CDR3 bases: TGTGCCAGCAGCCAAGATCGTTACTGGGAGCAGTACTTC. This translates into CASSQDRYWEQYF.

The rearrangement links TRBV10-3 to TRBJ2-2; TRBD2 is a possible D gene (5 bases). The germline CDR1 and CDR2 sequences are ENHRY and SYGVKD. The V end was cut by 5 bases, the J end by 2 bases, with 9 bases between. The CDR3 extends over 14 amino acids. The CDR3, as DNA: TGTGCCATCAGTCGGGATTTCAACACCGGGGAGCTGTTTTTT. Translated: CAISRDFNTGELFF.

This clonotype was recorded at least ten times. The chain has TRBV10-3 and TRBJ2-1; D is perhaps TRBD1 (6 bases). V was clipped by 3 bases and J by 12 bases, with 12 bases between them. This CDR3 has 12 residues. Germline CDR1 is ENHRY and CDR2 is SYGVKD. The CDR3 DNA reads TGTGCCATCAGTGAAAGACAGGTTGGGCAGTTCTTC. Translation: CAISERQVGQFF.

This clonotype has only a few counts. The chain employs TRBV15 and TRBJ2-2, with D possibly called TRBD1 or TRBD2 (5 bases each). V was trimmed by 0 bases and J by 4 bases, leaving 12 bases between them. Germline V gives CDR1 LNHNV, CDR2 YYDKDF (reference sequence). The CDR3 is 16 amino acids. The CDR3 here is CATSRDPGTVTGELFF. In DNA form, the CDR3 reads TGTGCCACCAGCAGAGATCCAGGGACGGTCACCGGGGAGCTGTTTTTT.

A few counts support this clonotype. The chain joins TRBV3-1 to TRBJ1-4, with 8 bases identical to TRBD1. Germline V gene data show CDR1 as LGHDT and CDR2 as YNNKEL (reference sequence). CDR3 length equals 14 residues. V lost 2 bases, J lost 7 bases, and 3 bases stayed unmatched. The CDR3 DNA reads as TGTGCCAGCAGCCAAAAAGGACAGGGTGAAAAACTGTTTTTT. Its translation is CASSQKGQGEKLFF.

The table lists this clonotype with many counts. The genes are TRBV4-3 and TRBJ2-2; TRBD2 might be the D (6 bases). This CDR3 has 14 residues. V lost 5 bases to trimming and J lost 4 bases, with 11 bases between them. The germline CDR1 and CDR2 sequences are LGHNA and YSLEER. The CDR3 is CASSWAGTTGELFF. The CDR3 nucleotides are TGCGCCAGCAGCTGGGCGGGGACCACCGGGGAGCTGTTTTTT.

Only a few counts were recorded for this clonotype. The gene calls are TRBV4-2 and TRBJ2-7; D is uncertain. V shed 7 bases and J shed 0 bases, with 13 bases lying between them. CDR1 LGHNA and CDR2 YNFKEQ come from the germline V gene. This CDR3 region has 14 residues. The CDR3: CASKPQRISYEQYF. DNA for the CDR3: TGTGCCAGCAAGCCCCAACGGATCTCCTACGAGCAGTACTTC.

This chain links TRBV11-2 with TRBJ1-5; D not certain. The germline CDR1 and CDR2 sequences are SGHAT and FQNNGV. This CDR3 contains 14 residues. Trimming removed 0 bases from V and 9 bases from J, with 12 bases in between. CDR3 residues: CASSLDGVRGPQHF. The CDR3 DNA reads as TGTGCCAGCAGCTTAGATGGGGTACGGGGGCCCCAGCATTTT.

The chain is built from TRBV11-2 and TRBJ2-7, with D possibly being TRBD1 or TRBD2 (5 bases each). Per germline, CDR1 SGHAT and CDR2 FQNNGV. Trimming removed 5 bases from V and 2 bases from J, with 16 bases in between. The CDR3 consists of 15 residues. The CDR3 here is CASSVLRGNTYEQYF. The CDR3 DNA sequence: TGTGCCAGCAGCGTTCTCCGGGGCAATACCTACGAGCAGTACTTC.